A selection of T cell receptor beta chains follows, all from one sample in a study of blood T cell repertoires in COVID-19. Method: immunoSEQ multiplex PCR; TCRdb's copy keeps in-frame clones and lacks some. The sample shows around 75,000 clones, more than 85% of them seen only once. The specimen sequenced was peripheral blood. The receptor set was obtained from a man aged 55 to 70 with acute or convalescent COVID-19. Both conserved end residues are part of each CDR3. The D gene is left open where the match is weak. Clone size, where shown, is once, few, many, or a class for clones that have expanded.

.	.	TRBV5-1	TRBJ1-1	CASSLDTGDTEAFF	TGCGCCAGCAGCTTGGATACGGGGGACACTGAAGCTTTCTTT
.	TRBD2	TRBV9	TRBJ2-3	CASGGDTQYF	TGTGCCTCCGGGGGGGATACGCAGTATTTT
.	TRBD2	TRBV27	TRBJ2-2	CASSLRVLAGGVNTGELFF	TGTGCCAGCAGTTTACGAGTACTAGCGGGGGGAGTGAACACCGGGGAGCTGTTTTTT
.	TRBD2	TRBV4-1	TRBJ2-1	CASSQGLAPFNEQFF	TGCGCCAGCAGCCAAGGACTAGCCCCATTCAATGAGCAGTTCTTC
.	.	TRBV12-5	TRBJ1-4	CASGSLPREKLFF	TGTGCTAGTGGTTCCCTCCCTCGTGAAAAACTGTTTTTT
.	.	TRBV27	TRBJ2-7	CASSTYFNYEQYF	TGTGCCAGCAGTACCTATTTCAACTACGAGCAGTACTTC
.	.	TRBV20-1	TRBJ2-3	CSATTQDTQYF	TGCAGTGCCACTACGCAAGATACGCAGTATTTT
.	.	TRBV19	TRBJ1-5	CASSIVDRRNQPQHF	TGTGCCAGTAGTATAGTAGACCGGAGAAATCAGCCCCAGCATTTT
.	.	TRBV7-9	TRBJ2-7	CASSLAFAGLYEQYF	TGTGCCAGCAGCTTAGCATTCGCAGGACTTTACGAGCAGTACTTC
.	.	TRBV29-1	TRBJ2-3	CSVSGPSTDTQYF	TGCAGCGTTTCAGGCCCTAGCACAGATACGCAGTATTTT
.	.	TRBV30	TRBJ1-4	CAWSSQKIEKLFF	TGTGCCTGGAGTTCTCAGAAAATTGAAAAACTGTTTTTT
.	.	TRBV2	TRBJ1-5	CASSEARGGTSNQPQHF	TGTGCCAGCAGTGAAGCCCGGGGGGGGACTAGCAATCAGCCCCAGCATTTT
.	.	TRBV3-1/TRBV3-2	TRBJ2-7	CASSQSILSGIGEQYF	TGTGCCAGCAGCCAAAGTATTTTGTCGGGGATCGGCGAGCAGTACTTC
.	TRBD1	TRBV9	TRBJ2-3	CASSVAGQGMDTQYF	TGTGCCAGCAGCGTAGCGGGACAGGGGATGGATACGCAGTATTTT
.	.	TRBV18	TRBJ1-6	CASSLTQDSPLHF	TGTGCCAGCTCACTAACACAGGATTCACCCCTCCACTTT
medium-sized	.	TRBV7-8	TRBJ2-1	CASSLSSGHNEQFF	TGTGCCAGCAGCTTAAGTAGCGGTCACAATGAGCAGTTCTTC
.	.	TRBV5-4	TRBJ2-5	CASSSYQETQYF	TGTGCCAGCAGCTCGTACCAAGAGACCCAGTACTTC
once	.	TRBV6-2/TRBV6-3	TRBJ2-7	CASSGQQTYEQYF	TGTGCCAGCAGTGGACAGCAAACCTACGAGCAGTACTTC
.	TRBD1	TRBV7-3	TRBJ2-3	CASSPTGVSTDTQYF	TGTGCCAGCAGCCCGACAGGGGTAAGCACAGATACGCAGTATTTT
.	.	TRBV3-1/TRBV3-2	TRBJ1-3	CASSQWRDSTYRDNSGNTIYF	TGTGCCAGCAGCCAATGGAGAGACAGCACCTATAGAGACAACTCTGGAAACACCATATATTTT
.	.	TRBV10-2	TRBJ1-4	CASRRAGANEKLFF	TGCGCCAGCAGGAGGGCAGGAGCAAATGAAAAACTGTTTTTT
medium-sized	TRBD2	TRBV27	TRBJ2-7	CASSFGRRGFSYEQYF	TGTGCCAGCAGTTTTGGAAGGCGGGGGTTCTCCTACGAGCAGTACTTC
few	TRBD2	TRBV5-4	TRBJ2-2	CASSLLAGADTGELFF	TGTGCCAGCAGCCTACTAGCGGGAGCCGACACCGGGGAGCTGTTTTTT
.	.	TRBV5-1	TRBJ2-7	CASSLELVGTPRSYEQYF	TGCGCCAGCAGCTTGGAGCTCGTTGGGACACCTCGCTCCTACGAGCAGTACTTC
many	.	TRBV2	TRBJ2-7	CASSVQTSYEQYF	TGTGCCAGCAGTGTACAAACCTCCTACGAGCAGTACTTC
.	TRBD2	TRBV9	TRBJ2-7	CASSASVAGGSYEQYF	TGTGCCAGCAGCGCCTCCGTCGCGGGGGGCTCCTACGAGCAGTACTTC
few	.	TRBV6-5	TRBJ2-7	CASSYSAGLMNEQYF	TGTGCCAGCAGTTACTCGGCAGGGTTAATGAACGAGCAGTACTTC
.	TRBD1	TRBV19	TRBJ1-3	CATRRGQNPGNTIYF	TGTGCCACGCGCAGGGGGCAGAATCCTGGAAACACCATATATTTT
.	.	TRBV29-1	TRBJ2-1	CSARVSYNEQFF	TGCAGCGCCAGGGTCTCCTACAATGAGCAGTTCTTC
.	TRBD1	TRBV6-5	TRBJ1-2	CASSFPGQGAGGYTF	TGTGCCAGCAGTTTTCCGGGACAGGGGGCGGGAGGCTACACCTTC
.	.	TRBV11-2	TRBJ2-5	CASSFALSQTQYF	TGTGCCAGCAGCTTTGCATTGAGCCAGACCCAGTACTTC
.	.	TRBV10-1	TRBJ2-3	CASSELGQGGTDTQYF	TGCGCCAGCAGTGAACTGGGGCAGGGGGGAACAGATACGCAGTATTTT
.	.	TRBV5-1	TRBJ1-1	CASSLDSNTEAFF	TGCGCCAGCAGCCTGGACAGCAACACTGAAGCTTTCTTT
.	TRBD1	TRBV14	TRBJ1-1	CASSRYPQGDKVAFF	TGTGCCAGCAGCCGGTACCCACAGGGGGACAAGGTAGCTTTCTTT
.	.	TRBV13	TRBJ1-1	CASHSVRGGEAFF	TGTGCCAGCCACTCGGTGAGGGGGGGCGAAGCTTTCTTT
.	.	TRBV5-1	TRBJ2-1	CASRTGEGPYNEQFF	TGCGCCAGCCGGACGGGAGAAGGACCTTACAATGAGCAGTTCTTC
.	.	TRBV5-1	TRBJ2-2	CASSLSGNTGELFF	TGCGCCAGCAGCTTGTCCGGGAACACCGGGGAGCTGTTTTTT
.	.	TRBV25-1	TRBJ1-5	CASSEGRGSNQPQHF	TGTGCCAGCAGTGAAGGCAGGGGAAGCAATCAGCCCCAGCATTTT
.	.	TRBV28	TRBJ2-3	CASLSSPDTQYF	TGTGCCAGCCTTTCCAGTCCAGATACGCAGTATTTT
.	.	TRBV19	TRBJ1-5	CASIGPGGLGNQPQHF	TGTGCCAGTATAGGGCCGGGGGGCTTGGGCAATCAGCCCCAGCATTTT
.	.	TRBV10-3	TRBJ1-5	CAISRDLNQPQHF	TGTGCCATCAGTCGGGATCTCAATCAGCCCCAGCATTTT
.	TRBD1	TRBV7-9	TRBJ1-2	CASSLRSGTGGGGYTF	TGTGCCAGCAGCCTTAGGTCCGGGACAGGGGGCGGTGGCTACACCTTC
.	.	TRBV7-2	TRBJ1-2	CASSTEVGYTF	TGTGCCAGCAGCACCGAGGTTGGCTACACCTTC
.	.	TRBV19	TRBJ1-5	CASSIVSGFQPQHF	TGTGCCAGTAGTATAGTTTCGGGGTTTCAGCCCCAGCATTTT
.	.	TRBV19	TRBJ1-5	CASSIPGGSAISNQPQHF	TGTGCCAGTAGTATACCCGGGGGTTCGGCAATTAGCAATCAGCCCCAGCATTTT
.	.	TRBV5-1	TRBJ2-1	CASSPGDSRNSYNEQFF	TGCGCCAGCAGCCCGGGGGACTCTAGGAACTCCTACAATGAGCAGTTCTTC
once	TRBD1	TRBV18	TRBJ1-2	CASRQGGRYGYTF	TGTGCCAGCCGACAGGGGGGTCGCTATGGCTACACCTTC
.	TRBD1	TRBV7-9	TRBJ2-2	CASSSLGQVANTGELFF	TGTGCCAGCAGCTCCCTTGGACAGGTCGCGAACACCGGGGAGCTGTTTTTT
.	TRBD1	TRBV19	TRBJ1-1	CASYRGQTEAFF	TGTGCCAGTTACAGGGGGCAAACTGAAGCTTTCTTT
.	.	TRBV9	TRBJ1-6	CASSAARGGFSPLHF	TGTGCCAGCAGCGCCGCCCGGGGTGGTTTTTCACCCCTCCACTTT
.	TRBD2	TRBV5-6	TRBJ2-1	CASSLVGLAGDRGDEQFF	TGTGCCAGCAGCTTGGTTGGACTAGCGGGAGATCGGGGGGATGAGCAGTTCTTC